The 26 T cell receptor beta chains listed next were all sequenced from one sample in a study of T cells in Graves' hyperthyroidism and ophthalmopathy. From RNA transcripts, TCR beta CDR3 regions were amplified. HTBI primers were the set used in a first-round RT-PCR of the TCR CDR3. TCRdb passed the multiplex PCR reads through MiXCR, listing each CDR3 protein once. The sample carries 800,000 or so distinct CDR3 sequences, 35% to 40% recorded once. Sequencing was performed on blood. The receptors were gathered from a man aged 18 to 29 with Graves' hyperthyroidism.

The chain employs TRBV28 and TRBJ2-5; no definite D call. Trimming left V 4 bases short and J 0 bases short, with 15 bases between. CDR1 and CDR2 (germline): MDHEN, SYDVKM. This CDR3 is 16 amino acids long. The CDR3 bases are TGTGCCAGCAGTTCCGGCCGGGCCACGTACCAAGAGACCCAGTACTTC. It translates to CASSSGRATYQETQYF.

This clonotype has ten or more counts. The chain couples TRBV29-1 to TRBJ2-7; D ambiguous. Trimming left V 0 bases short and J 0 bases short, with 9 bases between. This CDR3 is 14 amino acids long. The germline V gene has CDR1 SQVTM and CDR2 ANQGSEA. The CDR3 loop is CSVEESGYSYEQYF. CDR3 DNA sequence: TGCAGCGTTGAAGAGTCGGGCTACTCCTACGAGCAGTACTTC.

The chain has TRBV10-3 and TRBJ2-7; tentatively, D is TRBD1 or TRBD2 (5 bases each). V lost 10 bases, J lost 9 bases, and 25 bases lay in between. The CDR3 sequence is 14 residues long. CDR1 is ENHRY and CDR2 is SYGVKD in the germline V gene. The CDR3 nucleotides read TGTGCCAGCAACTCCGGGACGGATCTTTGGGTGCAGTACTTC. Encoded protein: CASNSGTDLWVQYF.

This clonotype was found many times. The V call is TRBV29-1, the J call TRBJ2-7, with D possibly being TRBD2 (5 bases). Trimming cost V 5 bases and J 1 base, with 9 bases left between them. The V gene's germline CDR1 is SQVTM and CDR2 ANQGSEA. The CDR3 covers 12 residues. The CDR3 region has the DNA TGCAGCGTTCTCCGGGGTTCCTACGAGCAGTACTTC. This encodes CSVLRGSYEQYF.

This clonotype was picked up a small number of times. CDR3 coding DNA: TGTGCCAGCAGTGAGGCCGGTGAGGATGGCTACACCTTC. The encoded protein is CASSEAGEDGYTF. This sequence joins TRBV6-1 and TRBJ1-2; no clear D gene. Germline V gives CDR1 MNHNS, CDR2 SASEGT. This CDR3 comprises 13 residues. Trimming removed 3 bases from V and 6 bases from J, with 11 bases in between.

This clonotype was recorded a few times. CDR3 sequence reads: CASSLKRNEQYF. The CDR3 DNA reads as TGTGCCAGCAGCTTGAAAAGGAACGAGCAGTACTTC. The chain has TRBV7-9 and TRBJ2-7, with D uncertain. The CDR3 runs to 12 residues. Between the trimmed V and J ends, which lost 3 bases and 5 bases, there was a span of 8 bases. Germline CDR1 SEHNR, CDR2 FQNEAQ (reference sequence).

This chain's CDR3 is CSEDTGFYEQYF. The DNA for the CDR3 is TGCAGCGAAGACACAGGGTTCTACGAGCAGTACTTC. The chain links TRBV29-1 to TRBJ2-7; perhaps TRBD1 as D (6 bases). V gave up 7 bases and J gave up 3 bases, with 13 bases separating them. Germline assignment: CDR1 SQVTM and CDR2 ANQGSEA. The CDR3 runs to 12 residues.

This clonotype was counted a few times. The chain carries TRBV19 and TRBJ2-2, with 7 bases lining up with TRBD1. The germline CDR1 and CDR2 sequences are LNHDA and SQIVND (reference sequence). There are 16 residues in the CDR3. The junction had 13 bases not matched to a gene; V was cut back by 6 bases and J by 6 bases. CDR3 amino acids: CASSPMGQMVSGELFF. For the CDR3, the DNA is TGTGCCAGTAGCCCCATGGGACAGATGGTGTCCGGGGAGCTGTTTTTT.

This clonotype has more than one count but fewer than ten. The V and J genes are TRBV11-2 and TRBJ2-7, with 12 nucleotides matching TRBD2. Unmatched junction bases numbered 4, after V lost 1 base and J lost 3 bases. Germline CDR1 is SGHAT and CDR2 is FQNNGV. This CDR3 contains 16 residues. The CDR3 reads CASSLGLAGEDYEQYF. The CDR3 bases are TGTGCCAGCAGCTTAGGACTAGCGGGAGAGGACTACGAGCAGTACTTC.

The rearrangement links TRBV6-6 to TRBJ2-7; D uncertain. Trimming removed 5 bases at V and 3 bases at J, with 11 bases between. The germline CDR1 and CDR2 sequences are MNHNY and SVGAGI (reference sequence). The CDR3 has 13 amino acids. CDR3 in DNA: TGTGCCAGCAGTGGGTTTGGGATCTACGAGCAGTACTTC. It yields the protein CASSGFGIYEQYF.

V usage is TRBV6-6 and J usage is TRBJ2-2; 7 bases line up with TRBD1. J was trimmed by 0 bases and V by 7 bases; bases with no gene match: 11. In germline, CDR1 is MNHNY, CDR2 SVGAGI (reference sequence). This CDR3 has 17 amino acids. CDR3 DNA sequence: TGTGCCAGCATCCTCCCGGGACAGTCCACGAACACCGGGGAGCTGTTTTTT. This sequence encodes CASILPGQSTNTGELFF.

This clonotype was detected many times. This chain uses TRBV9 with TRBJ1-3, with D perhaps TRBD1 (6 bases). Germline assignment: CDR1 SGDLS and CDR2 YYNGEE. The CDR3 loop spans 14 amino acids. Between the trimmed V and J ends, which lost 3 bases and 8 bases, there was a span of 15 bases. The CDR3 sequence: CASSAGDTEDTIYF. CDR3 in DNA: TGTGCCAGCAGCGCCGGGGACACCGAAGACACCATATATTTT.

As regards this clonotype: A single base separates this from a much larger clone, so it may be a read error. The chain recombines TRBV7-9 with TRBJ1-1, with D possibly being TRBD1 (5 bases). Germline assignment: CDR1 SEHNR and CDR2 FQNEAQ (reference sequence). This CDR3 comprises 13 residues. DNA of the CDR3: TGTGCCAGCAGCCCCGACAGTCGCGCTGAAGCTCTCTTT. Its protein product is CASSPDSRAEALF.

This CDR3 reads CSARDRPEGTEAFF. The CDR3 DNA is TGCAGTGCTAGAGATAGGCCCGAGGGGACTGAAGCTTTCTTT. The chain links TRBV20-1 to TRBJ1-1, with TRBD1 as a possible D gene (5 bases). Trimming pared 0 bases from V and 5 bases from J, leaving 13 bases between. CDR3 size: 14 residues. The germline V gene has CDR1 DFQATT and CDR2 SNEGSKA (reference sequence).

This clonotype was detected only a few times. CDR3 loop: CASSTSIQGGTNQPQHF. The CDR3 bases are TGTGCCAGTAGTACCTCAATCCAGGGGGGAACAAATCAGCCCCAGCATTTT. The chain couples TRBV19 to TRBJ1-5; 7 bases align to TRBD1. Trimming at V came to 4 bases and at J to 4 bases, leaving 13 bases not matched to a gene. Germline V lookup: CDR1 LNHDA, CDR2 SQIVND (reference sequence). The CDR3 has 17 amino acids. The full variable domain, rest sourced from reference TRBV19 and TRBJ1-5, is DGGITQSPKYLFRKEGQNVTLSCEQNLNHDAMYWYRQDPGQGLRLIYYSQIVNDFQKGDIAEGYSVSREKKESFPLTVTSAQKNPTAFYLCASSTSIQGGTNQPQHFGDGTRLSIL.

The chain combines TRBV10-3 with TRBJ1-4; perhaps TRBD1 as D (5 bases). The CDR3 has 11 amino acids. V lost 5 bases and J 10 bases, leaving 8 bases between the germline ends. Germline CDR1 is ENHRY and CDR2 is SYGVKD. The CDR3 nucleotides read TGTGCCATCAGTATGCAGGGAAAACTGTTTTTT. This gives the protein CAISMQGKLFF.

In DNA, the CDR3 is TGCAGCGCCAAGGGGGCATTTAACTATGGCTACACCTTC. Protein product: CSAKGAFNYGYTF. This rearrangement joins TRBV29-1 to TRBJ1-2; 7 nucleotides line up with TRBD1. There are 13 residues in the CDR3. The germline V gene has CDR1 SQVTM and CDR2 ANQGSEA. With 7 bases clipped from V and 1 base from J, the junction kept 6 bases outside the gene matches. The whole variable domain, filled in from reference TRBV29-1 and TRBJ1-2, reads SAVISQKPSRDICQRGTSLTIQCQVDSQVTMMFWYRQQPGQSLTLIATANQGSEATYESGFVIDKFPISRPNLTFSTLTVSNMSPEDSSIYLCSAKGAFNYGYTFGSGTRLTVV.

This clonotype was observed a single time. This sequence joins TRBV4-1 and TRBJ2-5, with TRBD1 matching 7 bases. Trimming cost V 4 bases and J 1 base; bases outside gene matches: 12. The CDR3 runs to 17 residues. Per the germline V gene, CDR1 is MGHRA and CDR2 is YSYEKL. CDR3 sequence (DNA): TGCGCCAGCAGCCTCAACAGGGGAGCGGACATCCAAGAGACCCAGTACTTC. This codes for CASSLNRGADIQETQYF.

This chain joins TRBV7-6 and TRBJ1-5; D call uncertain. Germline V gene data show CDR1 as SGHVS and CDR2 as FNYEAQ. The V gene lost 5 bases and the J gene lost 3 bases, with 14 bases spanning the gap. The CDR3 runs to 15 residues. In DNA, the CDR3 is TGTGCCAGCAGCCCATTGGGAGGGATCAATCAGCCCCAGCATTTT. It is translated as CASSPLGGINQPQHF.

This clonotype has ten or more counts. V gene TRBV29-1 combines with J gene TRBJ1-2, with 7 bases aligning to TRBD1. The CDR3 contains 16 residues. V trimming: 5 bases; J trimming: 2 bases; junction bases outside the gene matches: 14. Germline V gene data show CDR1 as SQVTM and CDR2 as ANQGSEA. The CDR3 loop is CSVSPGTEDQNYGYTF. CDR3 bases: TGCAGCGTTTCCCCTGGGACAGAAGACCAAAACTATGGCTACACCTTC.

This clonotype was counted once. A much bigger clone sits one base away, suggesting this may be a read error. This sequence joins TRBV20-1 and TRBJ1-4; the D gene is possibly TRBD1 (6 bases). Germline V gene sequence: CDR1 DFQATT, CDR2 SNEGSKA (reference sequence). This CDR3 contains 13 residues. The CDR3 protein is CSATQGRGEKLLF. The DNA for the CDR3 is TGCAGTGCTACACAGGGTCGGGGAGAAAAACTGCTTTTT.

This clonotype was detected ten times or more. The rearrangement uses TRBV29-1 and TRBJ1-1, with D unresolved. V was trimmed by 7 bases and J by 4 bases, leaving 16 bases between them. The germline V gene has CDR1 SQVTM and CDR2 ANQGSEA. The CDR3 has 13 amino acids. DNA of the CDR3: TGCAGCGCTGCCGACGGCGGGAGCACTGAAGCTTTCTTT. Translation: CSAADGGSTEAFF.

The V call is TRBV10-3, the J call TRBJ2-5; D possibly corresponds to TRBD2 (6 bases). V lost 10 bases to trimming and J lost 4 bases, with 19 bases between them. CDR1 and CDR2 from the germline V gene are ENHRY and SYGVKD. The CDR3 is made up of 14 amino acids. The CDR3 DNA is TGTGCCACCAGGACCGGGGGACGGGCAGAGACCCAGTACTTC. Protein product: CATRTGGRAETQYF.

This clonotype was counted at least ten times. This chain uses TRBV29-1 with TRBJ2-5; D is unclear. Trimming removed 3 bases from V and 5 bases from J, with 13 bases in between. The CDR3 totals 13 residues. Germline CDR1 is SQVTM and CDR2 is ANQGSEA. This chain's CDR3 is CSVDVNFGETQYF. The DNA for the CDR3 is TGCAGCGTTGATGTGAATTTCGGGGAGACCCAGTACTTC.

With respect to this clonotype: A much larger clone differs by one base, so this may be a read error. The chain combines TRBV29-1 with TRBJ1-1, with a possible D match to TRBD1 (6 bases). The CDR3 runs to 13 residues. Germline V gives CDR1 SQVTM, CDR2 ANQGSEA. DNA for the CDR3: TGCGGCGGTTGGGGGGCAGACAACACTAAAGCTTTCTTT. This codes for CGGWGADNTKAFF.

V and J are TRBV19 and TRBJ1-1, with a tentative D call TRBD1 (5 bases). Trimming took off 9 bases at V and 4 bases at J, with 12 bases between the two ends. Germline V gene lookup returns CDR1 LNHDA and CDR2 SQIVND (reference sequence). CDR3 length: 12 residues. The chain's CDR3 is CASREERTEAFF. The CDR3 bases are TGTGCCAGCAGGGAGGAGCGCACTGAAGCTTTCTTT.